The entry below describes one T cell receptor (beta chain). Terminally differentiated effector memory CD45RA+ cells were excluded by CCR7 positive selection of CD45RO-negative cells. Trimming removed 2 bases from V and 2 bases from J; junction bases left unmatched: 6. CDR1 and CDR2 from the germline V gene are WSHSY and SAAADI. There are 16 residues in the CDR3. These data originate in a study of shared clonotypes between healthy human individuals. As for the study in general: Contributing individuals were a couple of females and three males aged 18 to 49. Used for every donor were three CD4 naive, three CD4 memory, two CD8 naive and one CD8 memory plate.

Several immunoSEQ plates received, in even portions, the genomic DNA of each subset. The assay was immunoSEQ multiplex PCR, and TCRdb's table has in-frame clones only and misses some. The data contain about 2.1 million clones, just under 95% of them singletons. This clonotype was sampled from a man aged 18 to 29 in good health. Some clones in this sample may be carry-over from other donors' samples. V and J are TRBV10-2 and TRBJ2-7, with 10 bases fitting TRBD2. The sequencing input was naive CD8+ T cells from PBMCs. CDR3 in DNA: TGCGCCAGCAGTGAGCCAAAGCGGGAGGGCACCTACGAGCAGTACTTC. It yields the protein CASSEPKREGTYEQYF.